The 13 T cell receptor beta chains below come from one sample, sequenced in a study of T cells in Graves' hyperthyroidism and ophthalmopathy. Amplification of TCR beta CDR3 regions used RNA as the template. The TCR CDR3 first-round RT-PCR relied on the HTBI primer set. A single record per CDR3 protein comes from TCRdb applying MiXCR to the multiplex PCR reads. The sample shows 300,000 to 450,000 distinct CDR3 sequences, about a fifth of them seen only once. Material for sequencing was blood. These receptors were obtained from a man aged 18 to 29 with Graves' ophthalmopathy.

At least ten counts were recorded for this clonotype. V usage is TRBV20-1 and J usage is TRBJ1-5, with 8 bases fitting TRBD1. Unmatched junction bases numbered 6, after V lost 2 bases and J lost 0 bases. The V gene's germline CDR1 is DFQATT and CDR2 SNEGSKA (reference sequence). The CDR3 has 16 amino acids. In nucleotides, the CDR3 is TGCAGTGCTAGACAAATGGACAGGGATAGCAATCAGCCCCAGCATTTT. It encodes CSARQMDRDSNQPQHF.

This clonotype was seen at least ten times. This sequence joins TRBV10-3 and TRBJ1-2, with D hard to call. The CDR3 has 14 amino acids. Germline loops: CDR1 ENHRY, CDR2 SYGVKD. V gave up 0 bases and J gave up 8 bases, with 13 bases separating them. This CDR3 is CAISESRLFGGYTF. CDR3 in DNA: TGTGCCATCAGTGAGTCCAGACTATTTGGGGGCTACACCTTC.

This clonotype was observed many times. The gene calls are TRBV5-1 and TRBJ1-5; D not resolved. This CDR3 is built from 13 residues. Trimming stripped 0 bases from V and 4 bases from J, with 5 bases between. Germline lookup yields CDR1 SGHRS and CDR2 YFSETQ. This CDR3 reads CASSLGENQPQHF. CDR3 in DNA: TGCGCCAGCAGCTTGGGTGAAAATCAGCCCCAGCATTTT.

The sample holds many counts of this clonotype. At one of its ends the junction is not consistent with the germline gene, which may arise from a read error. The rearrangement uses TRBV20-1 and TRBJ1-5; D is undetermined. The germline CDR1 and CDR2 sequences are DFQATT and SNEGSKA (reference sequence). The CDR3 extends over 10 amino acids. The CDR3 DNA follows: TGCAGTGCTAGCGATCAGCCCCAGCATTTT. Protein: CSASDQPQHF.

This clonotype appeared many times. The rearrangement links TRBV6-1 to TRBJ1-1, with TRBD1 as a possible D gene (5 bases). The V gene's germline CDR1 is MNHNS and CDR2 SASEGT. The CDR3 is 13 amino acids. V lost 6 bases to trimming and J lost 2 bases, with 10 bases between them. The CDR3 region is CASSARDNTEAFF. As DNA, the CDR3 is TGTGCCAGCAGCGCTCGGGACAACACTGAAGCTTTCTTT.

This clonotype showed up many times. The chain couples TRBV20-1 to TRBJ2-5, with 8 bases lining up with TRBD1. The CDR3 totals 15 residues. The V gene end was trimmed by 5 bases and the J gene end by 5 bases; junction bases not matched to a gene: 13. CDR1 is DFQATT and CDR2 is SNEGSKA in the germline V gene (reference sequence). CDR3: CSAPPGQVNRETQYF. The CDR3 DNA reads TGCAGTGCTCCCCCGGGACAGGTCAATCGGGAGACCCAGTACTTC.

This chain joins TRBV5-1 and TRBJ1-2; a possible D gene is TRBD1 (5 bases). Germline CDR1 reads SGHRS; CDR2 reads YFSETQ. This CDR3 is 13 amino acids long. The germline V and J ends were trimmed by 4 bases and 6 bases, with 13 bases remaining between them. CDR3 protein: CASSPHSGNGYTF. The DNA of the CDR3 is TGCGCCAGCAGCCCCCATTCAGGGAATGGCTACACCTTC.

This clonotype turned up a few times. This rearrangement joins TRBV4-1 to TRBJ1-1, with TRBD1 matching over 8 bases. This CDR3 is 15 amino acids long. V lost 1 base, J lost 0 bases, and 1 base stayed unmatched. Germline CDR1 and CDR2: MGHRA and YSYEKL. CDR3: CASSQVTGVNTEAFF. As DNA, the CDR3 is TGCGCCAGCAGCCAAGTGACAGGGGTGAACACTGAAGCTTTCTTT.

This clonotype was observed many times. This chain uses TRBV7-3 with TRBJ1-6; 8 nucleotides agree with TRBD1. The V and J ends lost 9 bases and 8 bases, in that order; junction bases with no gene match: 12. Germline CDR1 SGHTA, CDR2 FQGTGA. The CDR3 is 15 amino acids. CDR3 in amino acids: CARVGSGGVYSPLHF. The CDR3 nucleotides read TGTGCCAGGGTGGGGTCAGGGGGCGTTTATTCACCCCTCCACTTT.

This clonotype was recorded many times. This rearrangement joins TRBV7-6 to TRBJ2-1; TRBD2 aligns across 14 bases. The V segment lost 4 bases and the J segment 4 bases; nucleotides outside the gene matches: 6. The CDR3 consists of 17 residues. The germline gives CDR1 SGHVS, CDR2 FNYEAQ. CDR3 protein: CASSSRTSGRQYNEQFF. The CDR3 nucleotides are TGTGCCAGCAGCTCCCGGACTAGCGGGAGGCAATACAATGAGCAGTTCTTC.

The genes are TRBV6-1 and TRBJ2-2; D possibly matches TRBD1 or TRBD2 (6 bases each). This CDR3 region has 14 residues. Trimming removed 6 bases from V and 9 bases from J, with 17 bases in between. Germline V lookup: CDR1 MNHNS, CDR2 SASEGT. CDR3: CASREGGSTWELFF. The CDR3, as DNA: TGTGCCAGCAGGGAGGGGGGTTCGACCTGGGAGCTGTTTTTT.

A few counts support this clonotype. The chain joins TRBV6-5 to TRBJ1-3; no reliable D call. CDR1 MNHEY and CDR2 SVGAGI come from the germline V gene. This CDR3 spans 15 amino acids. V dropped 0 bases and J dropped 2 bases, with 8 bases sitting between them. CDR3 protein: CASSYSGDAGNTIYF. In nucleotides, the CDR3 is TGTGCCAGCAGTTACTCCGGCGACGCTGGAAACACCATATATTTT.

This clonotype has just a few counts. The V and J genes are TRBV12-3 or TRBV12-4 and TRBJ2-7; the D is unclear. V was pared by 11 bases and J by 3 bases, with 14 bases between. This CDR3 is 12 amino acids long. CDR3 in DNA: TGTGCCCGCCTCAGAATCCTCTACGAGCAGTACTTC. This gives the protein CARLRILYEQYF.